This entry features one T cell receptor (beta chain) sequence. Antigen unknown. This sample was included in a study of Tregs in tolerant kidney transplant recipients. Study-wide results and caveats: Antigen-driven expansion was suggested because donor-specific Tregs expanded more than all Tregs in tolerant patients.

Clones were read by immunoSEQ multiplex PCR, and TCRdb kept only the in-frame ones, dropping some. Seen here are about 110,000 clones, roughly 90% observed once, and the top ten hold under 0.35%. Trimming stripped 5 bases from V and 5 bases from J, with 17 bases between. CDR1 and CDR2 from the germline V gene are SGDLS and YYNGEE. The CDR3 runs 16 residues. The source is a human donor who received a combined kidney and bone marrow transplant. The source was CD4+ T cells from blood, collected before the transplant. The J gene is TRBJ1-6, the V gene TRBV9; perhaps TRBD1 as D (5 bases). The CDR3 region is CASRGRGTVHNSPLHF. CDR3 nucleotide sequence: TGTGCCAGCAGGGGACGAGGGACTGTCCATAATTCACCCCTCCACTTT.